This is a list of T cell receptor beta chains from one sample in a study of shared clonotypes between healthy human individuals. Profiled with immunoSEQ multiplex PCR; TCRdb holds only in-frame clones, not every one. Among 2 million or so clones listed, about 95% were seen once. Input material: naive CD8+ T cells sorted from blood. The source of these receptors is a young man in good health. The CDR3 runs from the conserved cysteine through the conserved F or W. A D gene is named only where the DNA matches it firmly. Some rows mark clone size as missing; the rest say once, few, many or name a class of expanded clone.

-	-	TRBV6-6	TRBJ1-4	TGTGCCAGCAGTTACGATGGATCAACTAATGAAAAACTGTTTTTT	CASSYDGSTNEKLFF
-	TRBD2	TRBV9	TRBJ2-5	TGTGCCAGCAGCGTAGAGCCTAGCGGGGGGCTATTCCAAGAGACCCAGTACTTC	CASSVEPSGGLFQETQYF
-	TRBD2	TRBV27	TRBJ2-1	TGTGCCAGCAGTTCCGTTTTAGCGGGAGTAAGTAATGAGCAGTTCTTC	CASSSVLAGVSNEQFF
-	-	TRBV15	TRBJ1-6	TGTGCCACCAGCAGAGGAAGGGCATCCTATAATTCACCCCTCCACTTT	CATSRGRASYNSPLHF
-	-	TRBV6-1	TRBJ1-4	TGTGCCAGTCCCCGGGGTCTTACTAATGAAAAACTGTTTTTT	CASPRGLTNEKLFF
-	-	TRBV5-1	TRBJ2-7	TGCGCCAGCAGCTTTGGATCAGAATACGAGCAGTACTTC	CASSFGSEYEQYF
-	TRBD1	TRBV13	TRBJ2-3	TGTGCCAGCAGCTCCTCGGACAGGGTCAGAGATACGCAGTATTTT	CASSSSDRVRDTQYF
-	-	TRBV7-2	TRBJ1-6	TGTGCCAGCAGCTTGCCCCCGGGATTAGGAAATAATTCACCCTTCCACTTT	CASSLPPGLGNNSPFHF
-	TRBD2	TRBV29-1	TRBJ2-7	TGCAGCGTTGCCGGGGGGGAATACGAGCAGTACTTC	CSVAGGEYEQYF
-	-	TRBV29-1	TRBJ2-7	TGCAGCGTTGAAGATCCCGGGAGCTACGAGCAGTACTTC	CSVEDPGSYEQYF
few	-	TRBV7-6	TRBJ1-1	TGTGCCAGCAGCTTAGTCGTGAGGGAAGAAGCTTTCTTT	CASSLVVREEAFF
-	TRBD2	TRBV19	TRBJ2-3	TGTGCCAGTAGTATAGGGACTAGCGGGGGCGATACGCAGTATTTT	CASSIGTSGGDTQYF
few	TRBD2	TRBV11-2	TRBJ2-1	TGTGCCAGCAGTTCCGGGACTAGCGGGAGTTCTTACTACAATGAGCAGTTCTTC	CASSSGTSGSSYYNEQFF
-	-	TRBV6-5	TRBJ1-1	TGTGCCAGCAGTCGTCCCGGGCGGACTGAAGCTTTCTTT	CASSRPGRTEAFF
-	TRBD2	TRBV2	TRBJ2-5	TGTGCCAGCCACCCCCCTGAAGCGGGAGGGCCAAAGACCCAGTACTTC	CASHPPEAGGPKTQYF
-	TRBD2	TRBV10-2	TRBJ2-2	TGCGCCAGCAGTGGCTCGACCGGGACTACCATTAACGACGCCGGGGAGCTGTTTTTT	CASSGSTGTTINDAGELFF
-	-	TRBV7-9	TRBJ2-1	TGTGCCAGCAGCCCCTGGGCGGCCTCGGGTGAGCAGTTCTTC	CASSPWAASGEQFF
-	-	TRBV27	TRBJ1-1	TGTGCCAGCAGTCCCTACAGGGCCCTAAATGCTTTCTTT	CASSPYRALNAFF
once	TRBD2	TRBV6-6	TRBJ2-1	TGTGCCAGCAGTTACCCCCAAGCGGGAGCAGGTGAGCAGTTCTTC	CASSYPQAGAGEQFF
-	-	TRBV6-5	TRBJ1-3	TGTGCCAGCAGTTACGGGACCGAAGGAAACACCATATATTTT	CASSYGTEGNTIYF
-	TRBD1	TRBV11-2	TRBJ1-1	TGTGCCAGCAGCTTAGATTCAGGGACAGGGGATATTTACGCTTTCTTT	CASSLDSGTGDIYAFF
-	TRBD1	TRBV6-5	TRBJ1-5	TGTGCCAGCAGCTCGACAGGGTTCAATCAGCCCCAGCATTTT	CASSSTGFNQPQHF
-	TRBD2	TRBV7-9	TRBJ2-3	TGTGCCAGCAGCAGTTCCGGGACTAGCGGGGTTAGCACAGATACGCAGTATTTT	CASSSSGTSGVSTDTQYF
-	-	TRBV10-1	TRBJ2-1	TGCGCCAGCAGTGAGTCCCGTAGGACCTACAATGAGCAGTTCTTC	CASSESRRTYNEQFF
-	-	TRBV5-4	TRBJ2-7	TGTGCCAGCAGCTTCGCCTCCTACGAGCAGTACTTC	CASSFASYEQYF
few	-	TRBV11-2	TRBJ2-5	TGTGCCAGCAGCTTAGGGCAAGAGACCCAGTACTTC	CASSLGQETQYF
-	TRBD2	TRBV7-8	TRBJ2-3	TGTGCCAGCAGCCCGAGACTAGCGGGAGGAACAGATACGCAGTATTTT	CASSPRLAGGTDTQYF
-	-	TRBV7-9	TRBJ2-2	TGTGCCAGCAGCTTAGTTTACCAGAACACCGGGGAGCTGTTTTTT	CASSLVYQNTGELFF
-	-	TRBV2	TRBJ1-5	TGTGCCAGCAGTGAATTCGAACCCAATCAGCCCCAGCATTTT	CASSEFEPNQPQHF
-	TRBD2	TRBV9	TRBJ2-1	TGTGCCAGCAGCTCACCTAGCGGGGGAATCCAAAATGAGCAGTTCTTC	CASSSPSGGIQNEQFF
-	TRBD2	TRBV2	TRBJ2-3	TGTGCCTGCCCAGGACTAGCTAGCACAGATACGCAGTATTTT	CACPGLASTDTQYF
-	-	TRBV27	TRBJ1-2	TGTGCCAGCAGTTTATCACAGGATAACTATGGCTACACCTTC	CASSLSQDNYGYTF
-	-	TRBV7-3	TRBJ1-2	TGTGCCAGCAGCTTAAGGGCGGATGGGCTAGATGGCTACACCTTC	CASSLRADGLDGYTF
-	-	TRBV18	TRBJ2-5	TGTGCCAGCTCACCGTGGAACCAAGAGACCCAGTACTTC	CASSPWNQETQYF
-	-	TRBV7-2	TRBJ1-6	TGTGCCAGCAGCTTAAAGCTGAACTCCTATAATTCACCCCTCCACTTT	CASSLKLNSYNSPLHF
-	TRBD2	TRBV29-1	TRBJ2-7	TGCAGCGTTGACCTCTTGGGCGGGAGCTCCTACGAGCAGTACTTC	CSVDLLGGSSYEQYF
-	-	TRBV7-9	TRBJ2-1	TGTGCCAGCAGCTTAGGAGGAGGGGGCAATGAGCAGTTCTTC	CASSLGGGGNEQFF
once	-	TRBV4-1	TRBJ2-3	TGCGCCAGCAGCCAAGGGCAAGGGGCGCCCTTCACAGATACGCAGTATTTT	CASSQGQGAPFTDTQYF
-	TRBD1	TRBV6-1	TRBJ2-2	TGTGCCAGCAGTGAAGAGGGACAGGGCAGGACCGGGGAGCTGTTTTTT	CASSEEGQGRTGELFF
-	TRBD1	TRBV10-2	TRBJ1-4	TGCGCCAGCAGTGCGACAGGGCCACCTAATGAAAAACTGTTTTTT	CASSATGPPNEKLFF
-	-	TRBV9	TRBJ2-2	TGTGCCAGCAGCCCTGGGGACGGACCCACCGGGGAGCTGTTTTTT	CASSPGDGPTGELFF
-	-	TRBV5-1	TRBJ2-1	TGCGCCAGCAGCGGGGGCCTCAGCTCCTACAATGAGCAGTTCTTC	CASSGGLSSYNEQFF
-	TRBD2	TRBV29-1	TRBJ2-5	TGCAGCGTTGAAACTAGCGGGGGGGATGGGACCCAGTACTTC	CSVETSGGDGTQYF
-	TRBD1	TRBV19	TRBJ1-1	TGTGCCAGTAGTATAGGGACAGGTGCCACTGAAGCTTTCTTT	CASSIGTGATEAFF
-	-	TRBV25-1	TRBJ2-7	TGTGCCAGCAGGGGGGCCGGAGGAATAGGCTACGAGCAGTACTTC	CASRGAGGIGYEQYF
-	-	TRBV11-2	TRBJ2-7	TGTGCCAGCAGCTTAGGGGGGCCGTGGGAGCAGTACTTC	CASSLGGPWEQYF
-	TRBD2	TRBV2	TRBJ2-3	TGTGCCAGCAGTAGACTAGCGGGGGGCCTGGGAGATACGCAGTATTTT	CASSRLAGGLGDTQYF
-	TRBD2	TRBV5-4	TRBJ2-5	TGTGCCAGCAGCTTGGCGTCTAGCGGACAAGAGACCCAGTACTTC	CASSLASSGQETQYF
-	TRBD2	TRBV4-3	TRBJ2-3	TGCGCCAGCAGCCAAGACCGAGCGGGAGGGCTGGATACGCAGTATTTT	CASSQDRAGGLDTQYF
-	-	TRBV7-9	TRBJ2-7	TGTGCCAGCAGCAGGTCCGTCGGCGAGCAGTACTTC	CASSRSVGEQYF
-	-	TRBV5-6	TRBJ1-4	TGTGCCAGCAGCTTGGTACTGACAGGAACTTTTTGGCGAAAACTGTTTTTT	CASSLVLTGTFWRKLFF
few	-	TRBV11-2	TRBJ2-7	TGTGCCAGCAGCTTAGCCGCCTACGAGCAGTACTTC	CASSLAAYEQYF
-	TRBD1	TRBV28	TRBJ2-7	TGTGCCAGCAGCTGGGACAGGGACGGCAACTACGAGCAGTACTTC	CASSWDRDGNYEQYF